This TCR beta chain was identified during a study of T-cell memory formation after mild COVID-19. Across the study: Each donor largely had its own TCR clusters. Overall study results and limits: For second-wave clones that peaked at day 37, SARS-CoV-2 specificity went unverified. Clones contracting across day 15 to 85 had a balanced CD4/CD8 profile; later expanding clones leaned CD4+. Researchers found some responding clones in pre-infection memory, a sign that cross-reactive memory joined.

This CDR3 comprises 13 residues. The V gene's germline CDR1 is MNHNS and CDR2 SASEGT. With 3 bases removed from V and 2 bases from J, the gap between germline ends came to 8 bases. In TCRdb, the 5' RACE reads were re-called with MiXCR into one record per CDR3 protein. The table records approximately 300,000 distinct CDR3 sequences, roughly 15% of them present only once. Points on this clonotype: Its target is not known.

This chain connects TRBV6-1 to TRBJ2-7; D is unclear. The sequence came from a man in his late teens or twenties who had mild COVID-19 (a few samples of this study predate the infection). Cell type and time point are not known. The source material was PBMCs or a T cell subset sorted from them (not recorded which). CDR3 amino acids: CASSDIGPYEQYF. For the CDR3, the DNA is TGTGCCAGCAGTGATATAGGTCCCTACGAGCAGTACTTC.